The clone carrying this T cell receptor beta chain showed up just a few times. Data came from immunoSEQ multiplex PCR; TCRdb stores just in-frame clones and leaves some out. The sample has 130,000 or so clones, 94% seen once; the top ten hold roughly 6.6%. The data were obtained in a study of T cell responses to AZD1222 COVID-19 vaccine. Across the study: Pooled samples include second doses given at about 4 or 12 weeks.

The CDR3 runs 14 residues. Germline V gene sequence: CDR1 SGHVS, CDR2 FNYEAQ. V lost 5 bases, J lost 7 bases, and 12 bases lay in between. This chain connects TRBV7-6 to TRBJ1-6, with D possibly TRBD1 on 5 matching bases. The sequencing used peripheral blood, collected on day 0 of AZD1222 vaccination. The clonotype was recovered from an adult in good health. CDR3 in DNA: TGTGCCAGCAGCAAAGGGGTTGGGAATTCACCCCTCCACTTT. Its protein is CASSKGVGNSPLHF.